A single sample is the source of the 14 T cell receptor beta chains below, sequenced in a study of identical twins. From the 5' RACE reads, TCRdb called clonotypes with MiXCR, one entry per CDR3 protein. The sample records more than 200,000 distinct CDR3 sequences, roughly 13% being singletons. Sample: memory (CD45RO+) T cells sorted from blood. Receptors were obtained from a woman younger than 35 in good health.

This clonotype showed up many times. The rearrangement links TRBV5-1 to TRBJ2-3; TRBD2 aligns across 8 bases. There are 15 residues in the CDR3. CDR1 is SGHRS, CDR2 YFSETQ, per germline. Unmatched junction bases numbered 5, after V lost 4 bases and J lost 1 base. CDR3 bases: TGCGCCAGCAGCATTAGCGGGACCCGCACAGATACGCAGTATTTT. Its protein product is CASSISGTRTDTQYF.

The chain links TRBV20-1 to TRBJ1-1; D is unresolved. V lost 3 bases, J lost 10 bases, and 18 bases lay in between. Germline-derived CDR1 and CDR2 are DFQATT and SNEGSKA (reference sequence). This CDR3 contains 13 residues. CDR3 sequence: CSASFRFDLGAFF. CDR3 DNA sequence: TGCAGTGCTAGTTTCCGGTTCGACCTGGGAGCTTTCTTT.

The V and J genes are TRBV20-1 and TRBJ2-1, with D perhaps given as TRBD1 or TRBD2 (5 bases each). This CDR3 has 14 residues. The germline V gene has CDR1 DFQATT and CDR2 SNEGSKA (reference sequence). V lost 6 bases and J 11 bases, leaving 23 bases between the germline ends. CDR3 loop: CSAPPGTLYGQQFF. The CDR3, as DNA: TGCAGTGCCCCCCCCGGGACCTTGTATGGACAGCAGTTCTTC.

The J gene is TRBJ2-1, the V gene TRBV11-3, with 8 bases aligning to TRBD2. Germline V gene sequence: CDR1 SGHNT, CDR2 YENEEA. This CDR3 contains 15 residues. Trimming at V came to 5 bases and at J to 10 bases, leaving 13 bases not matched to a gene. In nucleotides, the CDR3 is TGTGCCAGCAGCCCTACTAGCGGTCGTGGTTCGGAGCAGTTCTTC. This encodes CASSPTSGRGSEQFF.

This rearrangement joins TRBV20-1 to TRBJ2-4, with D uncertain. Trimming removed 1 base at V and 7 bases at J, with 8 bases between. Germline V gene data show CDR1 as DFQATT and CDR2 as SNEGSKA (reference sequence). This CDR3 is built from 12 residues. The CDR3 spells CSARARSNIQYF. The CDR3 DNA reads as TGCAGTGCTAGAGCTAGATCCAACATTCAGTACTTC.

This clonotype has only a few counts. CDR3 bases: TGCGCCAGCAGGGTCACAGATACGCAGTATTTT. Residues: CASRVTDTQYF. The V and J genes are TRBV10-2 and TRBJ2-3; D is undetermined. CDR1 and CDR2 (germline): WSHSY, SAAADI. The V and J ends lost 6 bases and 2 bases respectively, with 3 bases between them. CDR3 size: 11 residues.

This clonotype was seen many times. The J gene is TRBJ2-7, the V gene TRBV7-8; tentative D call: TRBD1 (5 bases). CDR1 and CDR2 (germline): SGHVS, FQNEAQ. The CDR3 has 14 amino acids. V lost 5 bases and J lost 3, with 14 bases in between. DNA for the CDR3: TGTGCCAGCAGCCCCACCCCAGGGTTCTACGAGCAGTACTTC. Encoded protein: CASSPTPGFYEQYF.

The chain uses TRBV6-1 and TRBJ2-1, with a tentative D call TRBD2 (6 bases). The germline gives CDR1 MNHNS, CDR2 SASEGT. This CDR3 contains 13 residues. Trimming removed 4 bases at V and 12 bases at J, with 16 bases between. The CDR3 DNA is TGTGCCAGCAGTGTGACTAGAACCCAGGGGCAGTTCTTC. It specifies CASSVTRTQGQFF.

In its sample, this clonotype was seen a few times. The CDR3 DNA reads as TGTGCCAGCAGTTTACGTAGCGGGAGAGGTGAGCAGTTCTTC. Its translation: CASSLRSGRGEQFF. The chain has TRBV12-3 or TRBV12-4 and TRBJ2-1; TRBD2 matches at 9 bases. The CDR3 length is 14 residues. After removal of 2 bases from V and 9 bases from J, the junction contained 5 bases not matched to a gene.

This clonotype was picked up a small number of times. V usage is TRBV27 and J usage is TRBJ2-2; D is unresolved. Trimming removed 6 bases at V and 4 bases at J, with 15 bases between. The CDR3 sequence is 15 residues long. CDR1 is MNHEY and CDR2 is SMNVEV in the germline V gene (reference sequence). This chain's CDR3 is CASRPGDAPTGELFF. The CDR3 DNA reads as TGTGCCAGCAGGCCTGGGGATGCCCCCACCGGGGAGCTGTTTTTT.

This clonotype was picked up many times. The V call is TRBV7-2, the J call TRBJ2-2; 7 positions match TRBD2. The CDR3 consists of 15 residues. The V and J ends lost 2 bases and 0 bases, in that order; junction bases with no gene match: 0. Germline CDR1 is SGHTA and CDR2 is FQGNSA. DNA of the CDR3: TGTGCCAGCAGCTTAAGCGGGACGAACACCGGGGAGCTGTTTTTT. This gives the protein CASSLSGTNTGELFF.

This clonotype was found a few times. The rearrangement links TRBV5-1 to TRBJ1-1; TRBD1 might be the D (5 bases). Germline V gene sequence: CDR1 SGHRS, CDR2 YFSETQ. V was shortened by 4 bases and J by 0 bases, with 10 bases between the two germline ends. The CDR3 covers 14 residues. CDR3 nucleotide sequence: TGCGCCAGCAGCCCTGGGGCCCTGAACACTGAAGCTTTCTTT. Encoded protein: CASSPGALNTEAFF.

V usage is TRBV11-2 and J usage is TRBJ2-5; 10 bases align to TRBD2. V was pared by 5 bases and J by 5 bases, with 5 bases of the junction left unmatched. CDR1 and CDR2 from the germline V gene are SGHAT and FQNNGV. This CDR3 is 14 amino acids long. This CDR3 is CASSDKRGGETQYF. CDR3 sequence (DNA): TGTGCCAGCAGCGATAAGCGGGGGGGGGAGACCCAGTACTTC.

This chain joins TRBV18 and TRBJ2-7; a weak D match, TRBD1 (6 bases). This CDR3 has 13 residues. Germline loops: CDR1 KGHSH, CDR2 LQKENI. The ends were cut back, 4 bases at V and 4 bases at J, with 11 bases in the middle. CDR3 amino acids: CASSLNRDYEQYF. In nucleotides, the CDR3 is TGTGCCAGCTCACTTAACAGGGATTACGAGCAGTACTTC.